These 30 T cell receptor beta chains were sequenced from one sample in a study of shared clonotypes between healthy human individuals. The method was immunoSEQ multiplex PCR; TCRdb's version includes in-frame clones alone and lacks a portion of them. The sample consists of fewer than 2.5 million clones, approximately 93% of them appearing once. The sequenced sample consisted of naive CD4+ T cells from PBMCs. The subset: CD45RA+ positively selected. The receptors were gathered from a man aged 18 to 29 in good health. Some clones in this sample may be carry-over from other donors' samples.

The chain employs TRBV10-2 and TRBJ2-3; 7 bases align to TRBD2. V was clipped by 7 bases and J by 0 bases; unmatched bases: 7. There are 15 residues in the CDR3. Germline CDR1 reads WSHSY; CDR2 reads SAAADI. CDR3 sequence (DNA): TGCGCCAGCAAGAGACTAGCAACTAGCACAGATACGCAGTATTTT. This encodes CASKRLATSTDTQYF.

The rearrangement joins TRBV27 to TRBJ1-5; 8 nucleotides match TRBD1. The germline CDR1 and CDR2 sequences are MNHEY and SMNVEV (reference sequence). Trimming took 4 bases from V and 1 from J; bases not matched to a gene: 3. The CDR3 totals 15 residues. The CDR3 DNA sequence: TGTGCCAGCAGTTCCTGGGACAGGAGCAATCAGCCCCAGCATTTT. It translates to CASSSWDRSNQPQHF.

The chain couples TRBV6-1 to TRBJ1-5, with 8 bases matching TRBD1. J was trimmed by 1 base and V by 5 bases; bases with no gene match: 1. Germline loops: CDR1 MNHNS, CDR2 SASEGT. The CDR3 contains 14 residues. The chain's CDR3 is CASSQGASNQPQHF. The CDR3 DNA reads TGTGCCAGCAGTCAGGGGGCAAGCAATCAGCCCCAGCATTTT.

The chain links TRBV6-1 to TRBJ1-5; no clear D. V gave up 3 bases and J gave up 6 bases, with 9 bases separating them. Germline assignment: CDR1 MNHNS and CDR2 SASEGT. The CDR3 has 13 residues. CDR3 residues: CASSDTLRQPQHF. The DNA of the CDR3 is TGTGCCAGCAGTGACACGCTCCGTCAGCCCCAGCATTTT.

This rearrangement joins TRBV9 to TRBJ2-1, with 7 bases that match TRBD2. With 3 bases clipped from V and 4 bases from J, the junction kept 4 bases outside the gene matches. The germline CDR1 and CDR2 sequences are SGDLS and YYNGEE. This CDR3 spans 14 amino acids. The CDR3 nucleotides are TGTGCCAGCAGCGCCTCCGGGGGGTACAATGAGCAGTTCTTC. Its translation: CASSASGGYNEQFF.

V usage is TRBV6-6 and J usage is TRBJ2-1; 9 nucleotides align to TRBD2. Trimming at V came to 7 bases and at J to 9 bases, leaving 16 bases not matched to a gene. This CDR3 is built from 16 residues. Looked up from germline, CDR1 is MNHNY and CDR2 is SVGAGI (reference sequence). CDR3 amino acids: CASTRGEASGNTEQFF. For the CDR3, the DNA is TGTGCCAGCACCAGAGGGGAAGCTAGCGGGAATACTGAGCAGTTCTTC.

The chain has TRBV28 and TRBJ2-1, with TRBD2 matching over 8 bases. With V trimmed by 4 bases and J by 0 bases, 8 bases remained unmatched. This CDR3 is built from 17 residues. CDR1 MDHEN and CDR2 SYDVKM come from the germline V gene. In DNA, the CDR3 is TGTGCCAGCAGTTCCCTAGCGGGTGAGAGCTCCTACAATGAGCAGTTCTTC. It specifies CASSSLAGESSYNEQFF.

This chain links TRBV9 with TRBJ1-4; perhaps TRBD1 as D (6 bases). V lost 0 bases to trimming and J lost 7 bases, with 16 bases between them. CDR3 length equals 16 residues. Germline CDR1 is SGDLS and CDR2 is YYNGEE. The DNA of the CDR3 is TGTGCCAGCAGCGTAGGCGGAGGGACATATAGTGAAAAACTGTTTTTT. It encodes CASSVGGGTYSEKLFF.

CDR3 DNA: TGTGCCAGTAGTGGCGCGTCAGGGGGAAGCAGGTATGGCTACACCTTC. Protein product: CASSGASGGSRYGYTF. The rearrangement uses TRBV19 and TRBJ1-2, with 7 bases matching TRBD1. The CDR3 consists of 16 residues. The germline V gene has CDR1 LNHDA and CDR2 SQIVND (reference sequence). J lost 5 bases, V lost 5 bases, and 14 bases had no gene match.

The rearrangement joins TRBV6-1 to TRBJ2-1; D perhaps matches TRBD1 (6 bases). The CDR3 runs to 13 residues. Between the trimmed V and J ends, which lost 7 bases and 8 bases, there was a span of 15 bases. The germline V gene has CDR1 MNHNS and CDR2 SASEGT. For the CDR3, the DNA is TGTGCCAGCACGGACAGACGCGGCGATGAGCAGTTCTTC. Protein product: CASTDRRGDEQFF.

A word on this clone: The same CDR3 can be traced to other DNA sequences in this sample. The CDR3 protein is CASSLALAGDNEQFF. The CDR3 nucleotides are TGCGCCAGCAGCTTGGCACTAGCGGGAGACAATGAGCAGTTCTTC. The genes are TRBV5-1 and TRBJ2-1, with 11 nucleotides matching TRBD2. The V segment lost 0 bases and the J segment 5 bases; nucleotides outside the gene matches: 1. Germline loops: CDR1 SGHRS, CDR2 YFSETQ. CDR3 length equals 15 residues.

CDR3 DNA: TGTGCCAGCAGCTTAGTTTCGCAAGAGACCCAGTACTTC. It translates to CASSLVSQETQYF. This rearrangement joins TRBV7-7 to TRBJ2-5; no definite D call. The germline CDR1 and CDR2 sequences are SSHAT and FNYEAQ (reference sequence). The CDR3 runs to 13 residues. Trimming took off 1 base at V and 2 bases at J, with 5 bases between the two ends. The full variable domain, rest sourced from reference TRBV7-7 and TRBJ2-5, is GAGVSQSPRYKVTKRGQDVTLRCDPISSHATLYWYQQALGQGPEFLTYFNYEAQPDKSGLPSDRFSAERPEGSISTLTIQRTEQRDSAMYRCASSLVSQETQYFGPGTRLLVL.

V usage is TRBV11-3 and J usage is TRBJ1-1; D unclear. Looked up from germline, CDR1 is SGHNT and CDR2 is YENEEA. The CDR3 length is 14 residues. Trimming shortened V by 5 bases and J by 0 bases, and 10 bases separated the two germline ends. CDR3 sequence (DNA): TGTGCCAGCAGCCAGACGGGGATGAACACTGAAGCTTTCTTT. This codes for CASSQTGMNTEAFF.

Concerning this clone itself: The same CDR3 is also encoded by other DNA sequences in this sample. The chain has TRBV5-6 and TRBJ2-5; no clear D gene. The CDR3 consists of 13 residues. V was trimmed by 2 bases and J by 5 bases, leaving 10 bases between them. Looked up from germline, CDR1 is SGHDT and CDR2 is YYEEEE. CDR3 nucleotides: TGTGCCAGCAGCTTAGGCCGTCGGGAGACCCAGTACTTC. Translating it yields CASSLGRRETQYF.

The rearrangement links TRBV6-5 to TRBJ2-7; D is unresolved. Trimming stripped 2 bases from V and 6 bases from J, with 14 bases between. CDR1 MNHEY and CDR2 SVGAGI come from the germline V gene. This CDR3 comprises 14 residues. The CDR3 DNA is TGTGCCAGCAGTTACCTCAACGAGAATTCCGAGCAGTACTTC. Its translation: CASSYLNENSEQYF.

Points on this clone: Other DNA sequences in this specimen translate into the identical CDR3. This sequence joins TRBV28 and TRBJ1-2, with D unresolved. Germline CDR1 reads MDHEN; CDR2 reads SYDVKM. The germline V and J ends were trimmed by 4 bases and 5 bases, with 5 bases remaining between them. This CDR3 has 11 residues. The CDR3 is CASSSPYGYTF. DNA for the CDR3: TGTGCCAGCAGTTCTCCATATGGCTACACCTTC.

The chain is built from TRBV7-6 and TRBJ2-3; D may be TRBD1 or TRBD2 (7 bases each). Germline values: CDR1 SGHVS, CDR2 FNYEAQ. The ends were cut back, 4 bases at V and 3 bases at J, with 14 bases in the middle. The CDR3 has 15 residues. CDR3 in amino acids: CASSSPRGGTDTQYF. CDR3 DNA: TGTGCCAGCAGCTCCCCCAGGGGGGGAACAGATACGCAGTATTTT.

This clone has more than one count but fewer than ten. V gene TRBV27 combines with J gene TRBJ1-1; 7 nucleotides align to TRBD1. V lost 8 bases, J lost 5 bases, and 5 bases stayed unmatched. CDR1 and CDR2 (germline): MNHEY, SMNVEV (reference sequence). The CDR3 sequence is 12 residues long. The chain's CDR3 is CASYRQGTEAFF. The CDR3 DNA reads TGTGCCAGCTATAGACAGGGAACTGAAGCTTTCTTT.

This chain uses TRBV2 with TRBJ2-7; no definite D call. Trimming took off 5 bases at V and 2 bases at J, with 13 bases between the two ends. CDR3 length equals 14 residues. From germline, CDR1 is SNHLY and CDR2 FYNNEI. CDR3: CASSPPSHPYEQYF. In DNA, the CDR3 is TGTGCCAGCAGTCCTCCCTCTCACCCCTACGAGCAGTACTTC.

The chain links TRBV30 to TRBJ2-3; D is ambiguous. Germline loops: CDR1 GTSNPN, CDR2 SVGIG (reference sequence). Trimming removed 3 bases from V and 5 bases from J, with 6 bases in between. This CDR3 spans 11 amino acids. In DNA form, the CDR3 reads TGTGCCTGGAGGATGGAAGATACGCAGTATTTT. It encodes CAWRMEDTQYF. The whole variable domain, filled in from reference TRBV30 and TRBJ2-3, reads SQTIHQWPATLVQPVGSPLSLECTVEGTSNPNLYWYRQAAGRGLQLLFYSVGIGQISSEVPQNLSASRPQDRQFILSSKKLLLSDSGFYLCAWRMEDTQYFGPGTRLTVL.

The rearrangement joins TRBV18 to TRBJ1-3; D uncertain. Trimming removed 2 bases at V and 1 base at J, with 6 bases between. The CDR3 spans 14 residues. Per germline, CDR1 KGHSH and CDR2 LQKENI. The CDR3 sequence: CASSPTESGNTIYF. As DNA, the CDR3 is TGTGCCAGCTCACCAACAGAGTCTGGAAACACCATATATTTT.

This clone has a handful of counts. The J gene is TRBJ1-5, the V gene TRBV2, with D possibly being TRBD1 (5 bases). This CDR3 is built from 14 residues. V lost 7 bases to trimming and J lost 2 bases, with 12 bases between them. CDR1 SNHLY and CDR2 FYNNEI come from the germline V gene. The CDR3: CASTTGTRNQPQHF. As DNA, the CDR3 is TGTGCCAGCACTACCGGGACCCGCAATCAGCCCCAGCATTTT. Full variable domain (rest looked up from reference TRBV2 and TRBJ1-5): EPEVTQTPSHQVTQMGQEVILRCVPISNHLYFYWYRQILGQKVEFLVSFYNNEISEKSEIFDDQFSVERPDGSNFTLKIRSTKLEDSAMYFCASTTGTRNQPQHFGDGTRLSIL.

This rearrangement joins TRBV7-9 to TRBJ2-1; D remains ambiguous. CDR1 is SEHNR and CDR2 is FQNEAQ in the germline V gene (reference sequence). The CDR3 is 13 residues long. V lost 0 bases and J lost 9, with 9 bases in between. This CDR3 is CASSLAPVTEQFF. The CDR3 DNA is TGTGCCAGCAGCTTAGCCCCGGTCACTGAGCAGTTCTTC.

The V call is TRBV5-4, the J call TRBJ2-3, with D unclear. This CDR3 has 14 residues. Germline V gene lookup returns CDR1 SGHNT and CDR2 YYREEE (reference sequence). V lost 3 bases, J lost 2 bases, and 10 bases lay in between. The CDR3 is CASSSGVLTDTQYF. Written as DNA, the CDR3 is TGTGCCAGCAGCTCTGGAGTGCTCACAGATACGCAGTATTTT.

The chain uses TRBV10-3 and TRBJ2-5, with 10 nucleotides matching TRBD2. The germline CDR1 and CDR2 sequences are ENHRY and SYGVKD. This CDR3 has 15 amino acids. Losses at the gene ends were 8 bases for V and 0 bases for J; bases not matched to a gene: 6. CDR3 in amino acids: CAIRGTSADQETQYF. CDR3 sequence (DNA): TGTGCCATCCGGGGGACTAGCGCCGACCAAGAGACCCAGTACTTC.

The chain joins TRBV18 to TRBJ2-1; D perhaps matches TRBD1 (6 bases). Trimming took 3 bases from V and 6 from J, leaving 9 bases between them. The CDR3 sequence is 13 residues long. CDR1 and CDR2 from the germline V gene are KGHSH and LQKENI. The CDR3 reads CASSPGRGNEQFF. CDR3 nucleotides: TGTGCCAGCTCACCGGGCAGGGGCAATGAGCAGTTCTTC.

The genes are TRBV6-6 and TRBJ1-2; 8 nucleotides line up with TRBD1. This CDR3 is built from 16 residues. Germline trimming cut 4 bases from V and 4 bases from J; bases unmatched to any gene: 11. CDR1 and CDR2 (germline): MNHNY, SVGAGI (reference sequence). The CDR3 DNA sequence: TGTGCCAGCAGTTTGAGCGGACAGGGTTTGAGCTATGGCTACACCTTC. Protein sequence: CASSLSGQGLSYGYTF.

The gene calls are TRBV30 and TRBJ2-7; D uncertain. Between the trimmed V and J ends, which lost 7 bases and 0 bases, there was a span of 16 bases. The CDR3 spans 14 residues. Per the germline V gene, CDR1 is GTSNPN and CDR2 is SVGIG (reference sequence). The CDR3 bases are TGTGCCTCCCTTAGGGCACCCCACTCCTACGAGCAGTACTTC. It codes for CASLRAPHSYEQYF.

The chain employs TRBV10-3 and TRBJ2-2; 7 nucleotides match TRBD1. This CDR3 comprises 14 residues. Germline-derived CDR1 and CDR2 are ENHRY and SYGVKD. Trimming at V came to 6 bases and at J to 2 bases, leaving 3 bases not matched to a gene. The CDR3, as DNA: TGTGCCATCAGGAGGGACAGTAACACCGGGGAGCTGTTTTTT. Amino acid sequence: CAIRRDSNTGELFF.

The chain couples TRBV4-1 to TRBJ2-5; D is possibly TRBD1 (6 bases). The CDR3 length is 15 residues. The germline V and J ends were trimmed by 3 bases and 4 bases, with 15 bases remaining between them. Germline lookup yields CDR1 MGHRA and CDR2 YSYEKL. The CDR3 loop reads CASSQEQGRGETQYF. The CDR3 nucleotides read TGCGCCAGCAGCCAGGAACAGGGTCGGGGAGAGACCCAGTACTTC.